The T cell receptor beta chain under discussion was sequenced for a study of tumor-infiltrating lymphocytes in primary liver carcinoma. In the study overall: The neoplasms were of stage T1-T3 N0M0, with dimensions of 4.2 to 10 cm across.

For this clonotype: The antigen is undetermined. At one end, the junction sequence differs from germline, possibly due to a read error.

From roughly 21-30 mg of unsorted bulk tissue, DNA and RNA were co-extracted together. The patients presented with primary liver carcinoma, which was managed through surgical resection. Germline-derived CDR1 and CDR2 are MNHEY and SVGAGI. CDR3 size: 15 residues. cDNA specific to TCR beta was made from 450 to 650 ng of total RNA, with a constant-region primer employed for priming. The TCR beta library was amplified through three nested multiplex PCR rounds in a modified ARM-PCR procedure. Primers for the first two PCR rounds were TRBV1-TRBV30 forward primers and a C-beta reverse primer (about 9 cycles per round). TCRdb re-analysed the multiplex PCR reads in MiXCR, keeping a single row per CDR3 protein. The repertoire consists of about 26,000 distinct CDR3 sequences, with roughly four fifths occurring once and the leading ten covering just over 45%. Study observations and caveats: Significantly larger top-250-clone fractions were found in tumors than in blood (p = 0.039). Relative to tumor region pairs, the tumor-adjacent and tumor-blood pairs showed overlap that was lower.

This rearrangement joins TRBV6-5 to TRBJ2-3, with D maybe TRBD2 (6 bases). The sequence came from a man aged 40-49 years with primary liver carcinoma and hepatitis B virus infection. The sample was liver tumor tissue from sampling region 3. Subset reported: tumor region T3, left-lateral pole. CDR3: CASSPGSSSADMQYF. The CDR3 DNA is TGTGCCAGCAGCCCGGGCAGCTCTAGCGCAGATATGCAGTATTTT.